These T cell receptor beta chains were read from a single sample in a study of blood T cells in healthy people across ages. MiXCR, run by TCRdb on the 5' RACE reads, gives a single entry per CDR3 protein. The sample contains about 640,000 distinct CDR3 sequences, approximately 59% of which appear only once. The sample was blood. The receptors here all came from a man in his 60s in good health. CDR3s include the opening cysteine and the closing phenylalanine or tryptophan. A D gene is named only where the DNA matches it firmly. Size is omitted from some rows. Given values are once, few, many or a class for expanded clones.

v_call	clone_size	j_call	d_call	cdr3_aa	cdr3_nt
TRBV7-2	once	TRBJ2-5	TRBD1	CASGLALGDRARETQYF	TGTGCCAGCGGCTTAGCGCTAGGGGACAGGGCTCGGGAGACCCAGTACTTC
TRBV2	NA	TRBJ1-4	NA	CASTTNRTPNEKLFF	TGTGCCAGCACCACGAACAGGACGCCTAATGAAAAACTGTTTTTT
TRBV7-9	once	TRBJ2-1	NA	CASSLEGTAYNEQFF	TGTGCCAGCAGCTTAGAGGGGACTGCCTACAATGAGCAGTTCTTC
TRBV7-2	NA	TRBJ2-3	NA	CAGGGRTDTQYF	TGTGCCGGGGGGGGCAGGACAGATACGCAGTATTTT
TRBV12-3/TRBV12-4	few	TRBJ2-1	TRBD2	CASSLTSGFKQFF	TGTGCCAGCAGTTTAACTAGCGGGTTTAAGCAGTTCTTC
TRBV4-1	NA	TRBJ2-5	TRBD2	CASSQESPGLAGSQETQYF	TGCGCCAGCAGCCAAGAGTCGCCGGGACTAGCGGGGAGTCAAGAGACCCAGTACTTC
TRBV7-2	NA	TRBJ1-1	NA	CASSPYAEAFF	TGTGCCAGCAGCCCCTATGCTGAAGCTTTCTTT
TRBV7-6	few	TRBJ2-1	TRBD2	CASSPIVGGDEQFF	TGTGCCAGCAGCCCGATTGTGGGGGGGGATGAGCAGTTCTTC
TRBV12-3/TRBV12-4	NA	TRBJ2-2	NA	CASSEREGSGELFF	TGTGCCAGCAGCGAACGGGAAGGGTCCGGGGAGCTGTTTTTT
TRBV10-3	NA	TRBJ1-4	TRBD1	CAISPRAGGKEKLFF	TGTGCCATCAGCCCTAGGGCAGGGGGAAAGGAAAAACTGTTTTTT
TRBV4-1	NA	TRBJ2-3	NA	CASSQDTGEGADTQYF	TGCGCCAGCAGCCAAGATACCGGGGAAGGGGCAGATACGCAGTATTTT
TRBV15	NA	TRBJ2-3	TRBD2	CATSLAGTRADTQYF	TGTGCCACCAGCTTGGCCGGGACTAGAGCAGATACGCAGTATTTT
TRBV29-1	NA	TRBJ2-1	TRBD2	CSVVLAGRFGNEQFF	TGCAGCGTCGTACTAGCGGGGCGTTTCGGTAATGAGCAGTTCTTC
TRBV18	NA	TRBJ2-3	NA	CASSLGEPRTDTQYF	TGTGCCAGCTCACTTGGGGAACCCCGCACAGATACGCAGTATTTT
TRBV28	NA	TRBJ2-1	TRBD2	CASSNAGWSGGNEQFF	TGTGCCAGCAGTAACGCAGGGTGGAGCGGGGGAAATGAGCAGTTCTTC
TRBV12-3/TRBV12-4	few	TRBJ2-3	TRBD2	CASRTRASSGRDTQYF	TGTGCCAGCAGGACCCGGGCTAGCAGCGGGAGGGATACGCAGTATTTT
TRBV29-1	NA	TRBJ1-5	NA	CSATQGSDQPQHF	TGCAGCGCGACCCAGGGGAGCGATCAGCCCCAGCATTTT
TRBV20-1	NA	TRBJ2-5	TRBD2	CSASNPTAGVETQYF	TGCAGTGCTAGCAACCCCACAGCGGGGGTGGAGACCCAGTACTTC
TRBV20-1	few	TRBJ2-7	TRBD1	CSATGQVGEQYF	TGCAGTGCTACTGGACAGGTGGGCGAGCAGTACTTC
TRBV7-8	NA	TRBJ2-7	NA	CASSLGGRVYEQYF	TGTGCCAGCAGCTTGGGCGGGCGGGTCTACGAGCAGTACTTC
TRBV13	NA	TRBJ2-1	NA	CASSDRDWSNEQFF	TGTGCCAGCAGCGACCGGGACTGGTCGAATGAGCAGTTCTTC
TRBV29-1	few	TRBJ2-3	TRBD2	CSVDWGGLAIDTQYF	TGCAGCGTTGACTGGGGGGGACTAGCGATAGATACGCAGTATTTT
TRBV5-1	NA	TRBJ2-3	TRBD2	CASSAPGLAGPSTDTQYF	TGCGCCAGCAGCGCCCCGGGACTAGCGGGTCCAAGCACAGATACGCAGTATTTT
TRBV7-9	NA	TRBJ1-1	TRBD1	CASSFRGIGTEAFF	TGTGCCAGCAGCTTCAGGGGGATTGGGACTGAAGCTTTCTTT
TRBV20-1	NA	TRBJ1-2	NA	CSAKGGERNYGYTF	TGCAGTGCTAAAGGGGGGGAGAGGAACTATGGCTACACCTTC
TRBV10-3	few	TRBJ2-1	TRBD2	CAIRDSGGGNEQFF	TGTGCCATCCGGGACAGCGGGGGGGGGAATGAGCAGTTCTTC
TRBV29-1	NA	TRBJ1-2	NA	CSVERMRGYGYTF	TGCAGCGTTGAGAGGATGCGGGGCTATGGCTACACCTTC
TRBV7-2	few	TRBJ2-7	TRBD2	CASPVGGRNEQYF	TGTGCCAGCCCCGTGGGGGGGAGGAACGAGCAGTACTTC
TRBV12-3/TRBV12-4	NA	TRBJ2-7	TRBD2	CASSPRTSGGDEQYF	TGTGCCAGCAGTCCCAGGACTAGCGGGGGAGACGAGCAGTACTTC
TRBV27	many	TRBJ1-1	NA	CASSTGRSDEAFF	TGTGCCAGCAGCACAGGACGATCGGACGAAGCTTTCTTT
TRBV7-2	NA	TRBJ2-3	TRBD2	CASSAVGLAQTSTDTQYF	TGTGCCAGCAGCGCGGTCGGACTAGCGCAAACTAGCACAGATACGCAGTATTTT